This T cell receptor beta chain is from a study of identical twins. Study-level points and caveats: Out-of-frame alpha sequences common to twins were enriched for low generation probability.

One entry per CDR3 protein, called by TCRdb with MiXCR from the 5' RACE reads. Here the sample spans hundreds of thousands of distinct CDR3 sequences, 7.5% being singletons. A remark on this clonotype: Its specificity is unknown.

V was pared by 3 bases and J by 7 bases, with 13 bases between. This CDR3 contains 13 residues. Germline V CDR1 and CDR2: DFQATT, SNEGSKA (reference sequence). The same specimen was also included in a second study, on yellow fever vaccine responses in identical twins. That study reports: Twins' vaccine T cell response reportedly gave the appearance of partial convergence and partial personalization.

The J gene is TRBJ2-1, the V gene TRBV20-1; perhaps TRBD2 as D (5 bases). Sequenced input: CD8+ T cells sorted from blood. The sequence came from a woman between 18 and 30 years old in good health. CDR3 nucleotide sequence: TGCAGTGCTAGTTTCGGGGTTATGAATGAGCAGTTCTTC. This codes for CSASFGVMNEQFF.